This passage covers 16 T cell receptor beta chains from one sample sequenced in a study of T-cell memory formation after mild COVID-19. TCRdb re-analysed the 5' RACE reads in MiXCR, keeping a single row per CDR3 protein. This sample has some 300,000 distinct CDR3 sequences; 20% to 25% occur once, and the top ten carry 21%. The sequencing input was PBMCs or a T cell subset sorted from them (not recorded which). The receptors derive from a man between 18 and 29 years old who had mild COVID-19 (a few samples of this study predate the infection). Cell type and time point are not known.

The sample holds a few counts of this clonotype. J is TRBJ2-7 and V is TRBV20-1; D perhaps matches TRBD2 (5 bases). The V and J ends lost 5 bases and 0 bases respectively, with 14 bases between them. This CDR3 is 14 amino acids long. Looked up from germline, CDR1 is DFQATT and CDR2 is SNEGSKA (reference sequence). CDR3 region: CSAGSGESSYEQYV. CDR3 DNA: TGCAGTGCTGGGAGTGGTGAAAGCTCCTACGAGCAGTACGTC.

The chain links TRBV6-5 to TRBJ1-3, with D unclear. CDR3 length: 13 residues. V was clipped by 4 bases and J by 8 bases, with 12 bases between them. CDR1 MNHEY and CDR2 SVGAGI come from the germline V gene. The CDR3 loop is CASSFTTRDTIYF. Written as DNA, the CDR3 is TGTGCCAGCAGTTTCACAACCCGGGACACCATATATTTT.

V and J are TRBV7-2 and TRBJ2-1, with TRBD2 matching over 10 bases. J lost 9 bases, V lost 1 base, and 18 bases had no gene match. The CDR3 covers 19 residues. CDR1 and CDR2 from the germline V gene are SGHTA and FQGNSA. CDR3 protein: CASSLGAGPTSGAGGEQFF. CDR3 coding DNA: TGTGCCAGCAGCTTAGGAGCGGGCCCAACTAGCGGGGCTGGGGGTGAGCAGTTCTTC. Full variable domain (remainder filled in from reference TRBV7-2 and TRBJ2-1): GAGVSQSPSNKVTEKGKDVELRCDPISGHTALYWYRQSLGQGLEFLIYFQGNSAPDKSGLPSDRFSAERTGGSVSTLTIQRTQQEDSAVYLCASSLGAGPTSGAGGEQFFGPGTRLTVL.

At least ten counts were recorded for this clonotype. The gene calls are TRBV20-1 and TRBJ2-1; 10 positions match TRBD1. The trim removed 1 base at V and 0 bases at J, leaving 0 bases unmatched. The CDR3 runs 15 residues. Germline values: CDR1 DFQATT, CDR2 SNEGSKA (reference sequence). CDR3 sequence: CSARGTGGSYNEQFF. The CDR3 DNA sequence: TGCAGTGCTAGAGGGACAGGGGGCTCCTACAATGAGCAGTTCTTC.

The chain carries TRBV28 and TRBJ2-7, with 7 bases identical to TRBD1. Germline lookup yields CDR1 MDHEN and CDR2 SYDVKM. The CDR3 contains 13 residues. The ends lost 2 bases at V and 6 bases at J; junction bases unmatched: 4. The CDR3 here is CASSLRTGVEQYV. DNA for the CDR3: TGTGCCAGCAGTTTACGTACAGGGGTCGAGCAGTACGTC.

The chain joins TRBV7-9 to TRBJ1-5, with D hard to call. Trimming removed 3 bases at V and 7 bases at J, with 16 bases between. The CDR3 is 15 residues long. Germline V gene sequence: CDR1 SEHNR, CDR2 FQNEAQ (reference sequence). CDR3 protein: CASSFQVRDGQPQHF. The CDR3 DNA follows: TGTGCCAGCAGCTTCCAGGTGAGGGATGGACAGCCCCAGCATTTT.

The rearrangement links TRBV9 to TRBJ1-2; 7 nucleotides match TRBD1. The CDR3 has 17 amino acids. V shed 0 bases and J 2 bases; nucleotides not matched to a gene: 10. CDR1 is SGDLS and CDR2 is YYNGEE in the germline V gene. The CDR3: CASSVGPGGDHNYGYTF. The CDR3 bases are TGTGCCAGCAGCGTAGGTCCAGGGGGGGATCACAACTATGGCTACACCTTC. The full variable domain, with the rest looked up from reference TRBV9 and TRBJ1-2, is DSGVTQTPKHLITATGQRVTLRCSPRSGDLSVYWYQQSLDQGLQFLIQYYNGEERAKGNILERFSAQQFPDLHSELNLSSLELGDSALYFCASSVGPGGDHNYGYTFGSGTRLTVV.

The chain has TRBV6-1 and TRBJ2-4; tentative D call: TRBD1 (5 bases). CDR1 is MNHNS, CDR2 SASEGT, per germline. Deletions cut 4 bases from V and 1 base from J, with 14 bases between. This CDR3 has 16 amino acids. For the CDR3, the DNA is TGTGCCAGCAGTGTGGGAACAGGCCCGGCCAAAAACATTCAGTACTTC. This codes for CASSVGTGPAKNIQYF.

This clonotype appeared a single time. The V call is TRBV7-3, the J call TRBJ2-3; 7 nucleotides match TRBD2. CDR3 length: 14 amino acids. The trim removed 5 bases at V and 4 bases at J, leaving 6 bases unmatched. Per germline, CDR1 SGHTA and CDR2 FQGTGA. The CDR3 DNA is TGTGCCAGCAGCAAAAGCGGACTAGCAGATACGCAGTATTTT. This sequence encodes CASSKSGLADTQYF.

V and J are TRBV7-9 and TRBJ2-1; tentatively, D is TRBD1 or TRBD2 (7 bases each). Trimming stripped 6 bases from V and 6 bases from J, with 21 bases between. The CDR3 runs 16 residues. CDR1 and CDR2 from the germline V gene are SEHNR and FQNEAQ (reference sequence). Written as DNA, the CDR3 is TGTGCCAGCAGGGCGGGAGTGCCAGGGGGGGGCAATGAGCAGTTCTTC. Protein product: CASRAGVPGGGNEQFF.

In DNA form, the CDR3 reads TGTGCCAGCAGCTTAAGGAGTTTGAGTAATACCGGGGAGCTGTTTTTT. Its protein is CASSLRSLSNTGELFF. V is TRBV7-2 and J is TRBJ2-2; no reliable D call. Trimming cost V 2 bases and J 5 bases, with 15 bases left between them. Germline V CDR1 and CDR2: SGHTA, FQGNSA. The CDR3 sequence is 16 residues long.

The gene calls are TRBV27 and TRBJ1-4; D is unresolved. V was shortened by 6 bases and J by 6 bases, with 14 bases between the two germline ends. CDR3 length: 14 amino acids. Germline values: CDR1 MNHEY, CDR2 SMNVEV (reference sequence). The CDR3 coding sequence is TGTGCCAGCAGCCCCGCCGGGCCCTATGAAAAACTGTTTTTT. Protein sequence: CASSPAGPYEKLFF.

The rearrangement uses TRBV7-9 and TRBJ1-3; D remains unclear. Germline assignment: CDR1 SEHNR and CDR2 FQNEAQ (reference sequence). This CDR3 contains 11 residues. Trimming left V 7 bases short and J 12 bases short, with 13 bases between. The CDR3 bases are TGTGCCAGCACCGAAGACGGGGACATATATTTT. This translates into CASTEDGDIYF. The variable domain in full, completed from reference TRBV7-9 and TRBJ1-3, reads DTGVSQNPRHKITKRGQNVTFRCDPISEHNRLYWYRQTLGQGPEFLTYFQNEAQLEKSRLLSDRFSAERPKGSFSTLEIQRTEQGDSAMYLCASTEDGDIYFGEGSWLTVV.

The sample holds one count of this clonotype. The CDR3: CAIGSGTAYNEQFF. The CDR3 bases are TGTGCCATCGGCTCCGGGACAGCCTACAATGAGCAGTTCTTC. V gene TRBV10-3 combines with J gene TRBJ2-1; 7 positions agree with TRBD1. The junction had 6 bases not matched to a gene; V was cut back by 8 bases and J by 2 bases. This CDR3 contains 14 residues. The V gene's germline CDR1 is ENHRY and CDR2 SYGVKD.

This clonotype showed up just a few times. The rearrangement links TRBV6-5 to TRBJ2-7, with D possibly matching TRBD1 (5 bases). Germline values: CDR1 MNHEY, CDR2 SVGAGI. The CDR3 extends over 15 amino acids. V was clipped by 0 bases and J by 0 bases, with 9 bases between them. CDR3 loop: CASSYSSQGSYEQYV. The CDR3 DNA reads as TGTGCCAGCAGTTACTCGAGTCAGGGCTCCTACGAGCAGTACGTC.

J is TRBJ2-2 and V is TRBV18; a weak D match, TRBD1 (5 bases). This CDR3 comprises 14 residues. Trimming took off 4 bases at V and 3 bases at J, with 9 bases between the two ends. Germline CDR1 reads KGHSH; CDR2 reads LQKENI. The CDR3 coding sequence is TGTGCCAGCTCACTAGGGGTGCACACCGGGGAGCTGTTTTTT. This gives the protein CASSLGVHTGELFF.